Shown below are 14 T cell receptor beta chains from a single sample sequenced in a study of sequential checkpoint blockade in melanoma. Generated by immunoSEQ multiplex PCR, the TCRdb table keeps only in-frame clones and is missing some. This sample yields more than 9,500 clones, of which less than 75% are seen a single time; over 20% belongs to the top ten. Treatment denoted: randomized to nivolumab then ipilimumab (arm A) or the reverse (arm B). This material consisted of CD8+ T cells sorted from blood (inferred from file names), taken from a patient given nivolumab and ipilimumab in sequence. These receptors were obtained from a human donor with melanoma.

This chain links TRBV10-2 with TRBJ2-2, with 9 nucleotides matching TRBD1. J gave up 0 bases and V 5 bases, and 4 bases lay outside the gene matches. This CDR3 has 16 residues. CDR1 and CDR2 (germline): WSHSY, SAAADI. This CDR3 is CASSKQGATNTGELFF. DNA for the CDR3: TGCGCCAGCAGTAAACAGGGGGCTACGAACACCGGGGAGCTGTTTTTT.

This clone was detected only a few times. The V call is TRBV4-1, the J call TRBJ1-3; 9 bases line up with TRBD1. Trimming took 3 bases from V and 9 from J; bases not matched to a gene: 6. Germline values: CDR1 MGHRA, CDR2 YSYEKL. This CDR3 comprises 14 residues. This CDR3 reads CASSHGTGRSTIYF. The CDR3 DNA is TGCGCCAGCAGCCACGGGACAGGGAGAAGCACCATATATTTT.

This clone was detected a few times. J is TRBJ1-5 and V is TRBV21-1; the D call of TRBD1 is as the table states it, not checked on the DNA. TRBV21-1 is noted as a pseudogene. The CDR3 has 15 residues. The chain's CDR3 is CASSARDRTNQPQHF. The CDR3 nucleotides read TGTGCCAGCAGCGCTCGGGACAGGACCAATCAGCCCCAGCATTTT.

The chain is built from TRBV10-3 and TRBJ2-5, with D possibly TRBD1 on 6 matching bases. The germline CDR1 and CDR2 sequences are ENHRY and SYGVKD. Trimming removed 5 bases at V and 1 base at J, with 8 bases between. The length of the CDR3 is 13 residues. The CDR3 DNA sequence: TGTGCCATCAGTAAGGACAGCCAAGAGACCCAGTACTTC. Its translation is CAISKDSQETQYF.

The chain joins TRBV30 to TRBJ2-7; 11 bases fit TRBD2. The germline V gene encodes CDR1 GTSNPN and CDR2 SVGIG (reference sequence). This CDR3 is built from 11 residues. J was trimmed by 7 bases and V by 5 bases; bases with no gene match: 1. The CDR3 spells CAWGTSGEQYF. The CDR3 DNA sequence: TGTGCCTGGGGGACTAGCGGTGAGCAGTACTTC.

The chain has TRBV30 and TRBJ1-1; D is uncertain. The germline V and J ends were trimmed by 0 bases and 1 base, with 12 bases remaining between them. This CDR3 comprises 15 residues. Germline CDR1 is GTSNPN and CDR2 is SVGIG (reference sequence). CDR3 sequence reads: CAWSVLPPPNTEAFF. The CDR3 nucleotides read TGTGCCTGGAGTGTACTCCCCCCACCGAACACTGAAGCTTTCTTT.

The sample holds a few counts of this clone. The chain employs TRBV5-1 and TRBJ2-3, with 10 bases identical to TRBD1. The CDR3 is made up of 15 amino acids. Germline-derived CDR1 and CDR2 are SGHRS and YFSETQ. The ends lost 4 bases at V and 4 bases at J; junction bases unmatched: 6. The CDR3 protein is CASSELGTGADTQYF. The CDR3 DNA follows: TGCGCCAGCAGCGAGCTGGGGACAGGGGCAGATACGCAGTATTTT.

The chain joins TRBV9 to TRBJ2-7; 13 bases match TRBD2. J gave up 3 bases and V 5 bases, and 8 bases lay outside the gene matches. The CDR3 has 16 amino acids. Germline values: CDR1 SGDLS, CDR2 YYNGEE. The CDR3 nucleotides read TGTGCCAGCAGTCACGGACTAGCGGGAGTGATCTACGAGCAGTACTTC. This codes for CASSHGLAGVIYEQYF.

The genes are TRBV7-8 and TRBJ1-1, with no clear D. V shed 1 base and J shed 7 bases, with 13 bases lying between them. This CDR3 is built from 14 residues. Germline CDR1 SGHVS, CDR2 FQNEAQ. CDR3 nucleotides: TGTGCCAGCAGCTTAGACGTTGGGCACCTTGAAGCTTTCTTT. Translating it yields CASSLDVGHLEAFF.

V usage is TRBV4-1 and J usage is TRBJ2-7, with 9 bases matching TRBD2. J gave up 5 bases and V 2 bases, and 7 bases lay outside the gene matches. Germline assignment: CDR1 MGHRA and CDR2 YSYEKL. This CDR3 contains 15 residues. The CDR3 DNA reads TGCGCCAGCAGCCAAAACCGCGGGGGGGTGCACGAGCAGTACTTC. It codes for CASSQNRGGVHEQYF.

The V gene is TRBV9, the J gene TRBJ2-7, with 8 bases fitting TRBD2. CDR3 length: 14 amino acids. The germline CDR1 and CDR2 sequences are SGDLS and YYNGEE. J gave up 2 bases and V 3 bases, and 4 bases lay outside the gene matches. The CDR3 nucleotides are TGTGCCAGCAGCGAGGCGGGAGGTCCCTACGAGCAGTACTTC. Protein: CASSEAGGPYEQYF. Based on the CDR3 plus reference TRBV9 and TRBJ2-7, the full variable domain is DSGVTQTPKHLITATGQRVTLRCSPRSGDLSVYWYQQSLDQGLQFLIQYYNGEERAKGNILERFSAQQFPDLHSELNLSSLELGDSALYFCASSEAGGPYEQYFGPGTRLTVT.

This clone was seen a few times. The chain uses TRBV27 and TRBJ1-1; possible D gene TRBD1, 6 bases. The germline V gene encodes CDR1 MNHEY and CDR2 SMNVEV (reference sequence). The V gene lost 3 bases and the J gene lost 2 bases, with 10 bases spanning the gap. The CDR3 length is 14 residues. The CDR3 coding sequence is TGTGCCAGCAGTTTTTTAGGGGGTAACACTGAAGCTTTCTTT. Residues: CASSFLGGNTEAFF.

A few counts support this clone. The gene calls are TRBV7-9 and TRBJ1-2; D possibly corresponds to TRBD1 (6 bases). V lost 4 bases and J lost 4, with 10 bases in between. CDR3 length: 13 amino acids. Germline CDR1 SEHNR, CDR2 FQNEAQ (reference sequence). This CDR3 is CASSSGTLYGYTF. The CDR3 bases are TGTGCCAGCAGCTCCGGGACACTCTATGGCTACACCTTC.

J is TRBJ2-7 and V is TRBV5-4; 7 bases are shared with TRBD2. Per germline, CDR1 SGHNT and CDR2 YYREEE (reference sequence). V trimming: 7 bases; J trimming: 0 bases; junction bases outside the gene matches: 7. The length of the CDR3 is 14 residues. The CDR3 sequence: CASQEGLSSYEQYF. CDR3 nucleotides: TGTGCCAGCCAAGAGGGACTAAGCTCCTACGAGCAGTACTTC.